A selection of T cell receptor beta chains follows, all from one sample in a study of CD8 T cells in ankylosing spondylitis. In TCRdb, the 5' RACE reads were re-called with MiXCR into one record per CDR3 protein. There are 670,000 or so distinct CDR3 sequences in the sample; roughly 19% occur only once, and under 20% lies in the top ten. The sample comprised blood, either unsorted or a sorted T cell fraction (not recorded which). The receptors shown here come from a male donor with ankylosing spondylitis. CDR3s leave out the opening cysteine and the closing phenylalanine or tryptophan. The order of the fields is CDR3 length, clone size, V gene, CDR3 protein. Only some rows state a clone size, as once, few, many or a class for expanded clones.

length: 14; size: few; V: TRBV15; CDR3: ATSRGPGRLGGELF
length: 11; size: few; V: TRBV15; CDR3: ATSRDMNTEAF
length: 14; size: few; V: TRBV5-1; CDR3: ASSFPRDRATDTQY
length: 11; size: few; V: TRBV20-1; CDR3: SAIRVQTEKLF
length: 16; size: few; V: TRBV27; CDR3: ASSLSSPGQRSNSPLH
length: 11; size: few; V: TRBV20-1; CDR3: SAETGTTYEQY
length: 13; size: -; V: TRBV12-3/TRBV12-4; CDR3: ASSSPGRGPYEQY
length: 15; size: -; V: TRBV9; CDR3: ASSVAPVEATNEKLF
length: 15; size: few; V: TRBV5-1; CDR3: ASSEGGHPGGANVLT
length: 14; size: few; V: TRBV7-8; CDR3: ASSSLDRGRLDEQF
length: 14; size: few; V: TRBV20-1; CDR3: SAPSYRESLSDTQY
length: 11; size: -; V: TRBV24-1; CDR3: ATSDWLYTEAF
length: 11; size: -; V: TRBV7-9; CDR3: ASSTTVSSEQY
length: 13; size: -; V: TRBV18; CDR3: ASSPAPGSNQPQH
length: 12; size: -; V: TRBV5-6; CDR3: ASSSQGGTGGYT
length: 10; size: few; V: TRBV7-2; CDR3: ASRRGQETQY
length: 14; size: few; V: TRBV4-1; CDR3: ASSQDLAGGPREQF
length: 13; size: few; V: TRBV5-1; CDR3: ASSLLAASGYGYT
length: 11; size: -; V: TRBV5-6; CDR3: ASSFITNEKLF
length: 11; size: few; V: TRBV12-3/TRBV12-4; CDR3: ASSLIAGNTIY
length: 12; size: few; V: TRBV27; CDR3: ASSIDRGSLRQF
length: 14; size: -; V: TRBV12-3/TRBV12-4; CDR3: ASSPLGPGGDYGYT
length: 12; size: -; V: TRBV2; CDR3: ASSDVSKGTEAF
length: 13; size: few; V: TRBV20-1; CDR3: SAIDGGGRTGELF
length: 12; size: -; V: TRBV28; CDR3: ASSFQGGSGELF
length: 13; size: -; V: TRBV20-1; CDR3: SARGPGLEYNEQF
length: 12; size: few; V: TRBV6-1; CDR3: ASSLLGGGGEQF
length: 15; size: few; V: TRBV24-1; CDR3: ATSLGGGGGGGNEQF
length: 13; size: -; V: TRBV9; CDR3: ASSVEGRANTEAF
length: 13; size: -; V: TRBV7-2; CDR3: ASSRDPDRRSEAF
length: 11; size: few; V: TRBV29-1; CDR3: SVLESSSYEQY